Presented here are 6 T cell receptor beta chains from one specimen sequenced in a study of Ad26.COV2.S vaccination and SARS-CoV-2 variants. Sequencing was performed with immunoSEQ multiplex PCR; in TCRdb, only in-frame clones are kept and a portion is missing. Among 200,000 to 250,000 clones listed, roughly 90% were seen once. As to treatment: 15 to 20 received Ad26.COV2.S at low or high dose, single or two shots; about 5 received placebo; per-sample allocation not given. Samples analyzed were those drawn on day 63 after the first vaccine or placebo injection. The material was peripheral blood, obtained in a trial of Ad26.COV2.S vaccine versus placebo. These receptors all stem from a person aged 18-65 years who received the Ad26.COV2.S COVID-19 vaccine or a placebo.

The rearrangement joins TRBV28 to TRBJ2-2; TRBD1 matches 10 bases. Trimming at V came to 6 bases and at J to 2 bases, leaving 3 bases not matched to a gene. The CDR3 is 15 residues long. Germline lookup yields CDR1 MDHEN and CDR2 SYDVKM. The CDR3 sequence: CASRGDRGNTGELFF. CDR3 sequence (DNA): TGTGCCAGCAGGGGGGACAGGGGAAACACCGGGGAGCTGTTTTTT.

The chain has TRBV9 and TRBJ2-3; perhaps TRBD1 as D (6 bases). This CDR3 contains 16 residues. V dropped 5 bases and J dropped 6 bases, with 22 bases sitting between them. Germline V gene data show CDR1 as SGDLS and CDR2 as YYNGEE. CDR3 sequence (DNA): TGTGCCAGCAGTGACAATACCGGGACATTTGGGGATACGCAGTATTTT. It yields the protein CASSDNTGTFGDTQYF.

The chain couples TRBV24-1 to TRBJ1-5; a weak D match, TRBD1 (6 bases). The CDR3 runs 14 residues. With 5 bases removed from V and 2 bases from J, the gap between germline ends came to 9 bases. From germline, CDR1 is KGHDR and CDR2 SFDVKD. The CDR3 nucleotides read TGTGCCACCAGTGGCGGACAGCGCAATCAGCCCCAGCATTTT. Translation: CATSGGQRNQPQHF.

The chain is built from TRBV28 and TRBJ1-2; TRBD1 is a possible D gene (5 bases). CDR1 and CDR2 (germline): MDHEN, SYDVKM. V was cut by 2 bases and J by 3 bases, with 10 bases left in between. The CDR3 spans 14 residues. The CDR3: CASSLIRGYYGYTF. CDR3 nucleotide sequence: TGTGCCAGCAGTTTAATAAGGGGCTACTATGGCTACACCTTC.

V is TRBV28 and J is TRBJ1-1; D uncertain. CDR3 length: 14 amino acids. Trimming shortened V by 1 base and J by 0 bases, and 6 bases separated the two germline ends. Germline values: CDR1 MDHEN, CDR2 SYDVKM. CDR3 nucleotide sequence: TGTGCCAGCAGTTTATTATCCCTGAACACTGAAGCTTTCTTT. It specifies CASSLLSLNTEAFF.

J is TRBJ2-3 and V is TRBV5-8; D is ambiguous. Per the germline V gene, CDR1 is SGHTS and CDR2 is YDEGEE. The CDR3 is 14 residues long. Trimming stripped 4 bases from V and 4 bases from J, with 13 bases between. Here the CDR3 DNA reads TGTGCCAGCAGCCAGCAGGCTTGGGCAGATACGCAGTATTTT. Amino acids: CASSQQAWADTQYF.